Described below is a single TCR beta chain sequence and its context. Described time point: cycle 4 day 1 (C4D1), after around six weeks of nivolumab. All patients relapsed after autologous stem cell transplantation, and brentuximab vedotin exposure varied. The CD4+ T cells used were purified from thawed PBMCs through magnetic negative selection. Method: immunoSEQ multiplex PCR; TCRdb's copy keeps in-frame clones and lacks some. The sample records 20,000 to 25,000 clones, 72% being singletons. The sample comes from a study of PD-1 blockade in classical Hodgkin lymphoma. The sequence was collected from a human donor with classical Hodgkin lymphoma. The source was CD4+ T cells from blood, collected before the fourth cycle of nivolumab.

CDR3: CSVDMGHTIYF. In DNA form, the CDR3 reads TGCAGCGTTGATATGGGCCACACCATATATTTT. The chain couples TRBV29-1 to TRBJ1-3; D not resolved. Germline values: CDR1 SQVTM, CDR2 ANQGSEA. This CDR3 is built from 11 residues. The V gene lost 3 bases and the J gene lost 8 bases, with 8 bases spanning the gap.